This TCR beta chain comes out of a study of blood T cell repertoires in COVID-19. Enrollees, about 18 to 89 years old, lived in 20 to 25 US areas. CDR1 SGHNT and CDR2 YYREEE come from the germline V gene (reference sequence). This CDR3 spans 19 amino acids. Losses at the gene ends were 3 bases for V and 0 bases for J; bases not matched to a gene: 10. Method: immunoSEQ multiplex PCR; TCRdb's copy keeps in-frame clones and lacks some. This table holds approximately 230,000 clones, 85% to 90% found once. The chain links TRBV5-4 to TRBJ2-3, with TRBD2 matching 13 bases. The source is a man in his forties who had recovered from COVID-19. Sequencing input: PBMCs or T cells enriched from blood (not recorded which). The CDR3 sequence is CASSSGLAGASFSTDTQYF. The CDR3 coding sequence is TGTGCCAGCAGCTCCGGACTAGCGGGGGCTTCTTTTAGCACAGATACGCAGTATTTT.